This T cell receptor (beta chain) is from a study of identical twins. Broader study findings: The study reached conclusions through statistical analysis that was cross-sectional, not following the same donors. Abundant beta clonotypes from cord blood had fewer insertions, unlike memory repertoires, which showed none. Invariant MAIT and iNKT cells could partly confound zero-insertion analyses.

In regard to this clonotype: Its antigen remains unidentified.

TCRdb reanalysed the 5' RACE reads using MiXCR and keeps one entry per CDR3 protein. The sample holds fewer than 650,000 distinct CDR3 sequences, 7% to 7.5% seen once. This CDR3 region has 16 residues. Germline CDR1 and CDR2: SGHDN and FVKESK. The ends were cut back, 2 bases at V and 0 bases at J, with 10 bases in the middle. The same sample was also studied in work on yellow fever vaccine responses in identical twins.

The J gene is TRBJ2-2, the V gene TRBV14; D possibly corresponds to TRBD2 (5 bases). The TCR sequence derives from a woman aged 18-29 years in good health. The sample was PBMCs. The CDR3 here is CASSQFGVANTGELFF. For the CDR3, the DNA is TGTGCCAGCAGCCAATTCGGGGTCGCGAACACCGGGGAGCTGTTTTTT.